Listed here are 25 T cell receptor beta chains from one sample, sequenced in a study of shared clonotypes between healthy human individuals (dated by TCRdb to 2018 to 2021). Preparation of the library involved the immunoSEQ multiplex PCR assay. In its TCRdb copy, this immuneACCESS table keeps in-frame sequences only and misses some clones. Where compared with another copy, unresolved V genes explain less than half of these, and the others have no known cause. The sample data list 2,500,000 or so clones, and roughly 90% of these were observed just once. The top ten constitute more than 0.35% of the sample. Sequences were obtained from naive CD4+ T cells from PBMCs. This sample's cell subset or site label indicates: CD45RA+ positively selected. The source of these receptors is a man aged 18 to 30 in good health. Some clones in this sample may be carry-over from other donors' samples.

This clone was recorded only once. The chain couples TRBV19 to TRBJ1-5; D is uncertain. Germline-derived CDR1 and CDR2 are LNHDA and SQIVND (reference sequence). The germline V and J ends were trimmed by 4 bases and 1 base, with 20 bases remaining between them. This CDR3 has 18 amino acids. DNA for the CDR3: TGTGCCAGTAGTACCCCAACGGGGAGGTCCTGGAGCAATCAGCCCCAGCATTTT. This sequence encodes CASSTPTGRSWSNQPQHF.

The gene calls are TRBV7-9 and TRBJ2-6; TRBD2 might be the D (6 bases). V was trimmed by 2 bases and J by 0 bases, leaving 11 bases between them. The CDR3 spans 17 residues. Germline CDR1 SEHNR, CDR2 FQNEAQ (reference sequence). CDR3 residues: CASSLSGGVSGANVLTF. DNA for the CDR3: TGTGCCAGCAGCTTATCTGGAGGGGTCTCTGGGGCCAACGTCCTGACTTTC.

In the case of this clone: Other DNA sequences in this sample translate to the same CDR3. The V and J genes are TRBV7-2 and TRBJ1-5, with D possibly TRBD1 on 5 matching bases. V was clipped by 4 bases and J by 4 bases, with 11 bases between them. Germline V gene lookup returns CDR1 SGHTA and CDR2 FQGNSA. The CDR3 length is 14 residues. The CDR3 region is CASSSPGPNQPQHF. Here the CDR3 DNA reads TGTGCCAGCAGCTCCCCGGGACCGAATCAGCCCCAGCATTTT.

This clone showed up just once. The chain couples TRBV28 to TRBJ2-5, with D uncertain. Trimming removed 8 bases from V and 3 bases from J, with 19 bases in between. This CDR3 contains 15 residues. Looked up from germline, CDR1 is MDHEN and CDR2 is SYDVKM. CDR3 sequence (DNA): TGTGCCAGCGCAGGCCCGGCTAGGAGCGAAGAGACCCAGTACTTC. Translated: CASAGPARSEETQYF. Full variable domain (rest looked up from reference TRBV28 and TRBJ2-5): DVKVTQSSRYLVKRTGEKVFLECVQDMDHENMFWYRQDPGLGLRLIYFSYDVKMKEKGDIPEGYSVSREKKERFSLILESASTNQTSMYLCASAGPARSEETQYFGPGTRLLVL.

The chain employs TRBV19 and TRBJ1-1; 7 bases map to TRBD1. The germline V gene encodes CDR1 LNHDA and CDR2 SQIVND (reference sequence). This CDR3 has 13 amino acids. The ends lost 4 bases at V and 4 bases at J; junction bases unmatched: 3. The CDR3 DNA sequence: TGTGCCAGTAGTAGAGCAGGGGGCACTGAAGCTTTCTTT. Its protein product is CASSRAGGTEAFF. Looking up the rest from reference TRBV19 and TRBJ1-1 gives the full variable domain: DGGITQSPKYLFRKEGQNVTLSCEQNLNHDAMYWYRQDPGQGLRLIYYSQIVNDFQKGDIAEGYSVSREKKESFPLTVTSAQKNPTAFYLCASSRAGGTEAFFGQGTRLTVV.

The chain employs TRBV4-1 and TRBJ2-7; 7 bases align to TRBD1. Looked up from germline, CDR1 is MGHRA and CDR2 is YSYEKL. The CDR3 runs 16 residues. The V segment lost 2 bases and the J segment 2 bases; nucleotides outside the gene matches: 9. CDR3 in DNA: TGCGCCAGCAGCCAACCAGGGGGAAAGCCCCCCTACGAGCAGTACTTC. This codes for CASSQPGGKPPYEQYF.

V is TRBV7-9 and J is TRBJ2-3; D is ambiguous. This CDR3 contains 15 residues. In germline, CDR1 is SEHNR, CDR2 FQNEAQ (reference sequence). V gave up 5 bases and J gave up 3 bases, with 15 bases separating them. CDR3 sequence reads: CASSHGVGWTDTQYF. The CDR3 DNA is TGTGCCAGCAGCCATGGGGTAGGTTGGACAGATACGCAGTATTTT.

In this sample, this clone turned up a few times. The chain recombines TRBV6-5 with TRBJ1-5, with TRBD1 as a possible D gene (6 bases). With 6 bases removed from V and 5 bases from J, the gap between germline ends came to 14 bases. The germline V gene has CDR1 MNHEY and CDR2 SVGAGI. CDR3 length: 14 residues. CDR3 DNA sequence: TGTGCCAGCAGGAAAGGACAGAAATATCAGCCCCAGCATTTT. This gives the protein CASRKGQKYQPQHF.

The V and J genes are TRBV7-9 and TRBJ2-7; D gene uncertain. This CDR3 has 15 residues. V lost 1 base, J lost 3 bases, and 13 bases lay in between. Germline V CDR1 and CDR2: SEHNR, FQNEAQ (reference sequence). The chain's CDR3 is CASSLEGSSVYEQYF. In DNA, the CDR3 is TGTGCCAGCAGCTTAGAGGGCTCCTCCGTCTACGAGCAGTACTTC.

V is TRBV11-2 and J is TRBJ1-1; D might be TRBD1 (5 bases). The CDR3 contains 13 residues. Trimming stripped 5 bases from V and 5 bases from J, with 12 bases between. Germline V lookup: CDR1 SGHAT, CDR2 FQNNGV. CDR3 nucleotides: TGTGCCAGCAGCGGGCAGGGAATGACTGAAGCTTTCTTT. The encoded protein is CASSGQGMTEAFF.

This chain joins TRBV7-9 and TRBJ1-3; unclear D gene. CDR3 length equals 14 residues. The germline V gene encodes CDR1 SEHNR and CDR2 FQNEAQ (reference sequence). Trimming took off 3 bases at V and 7 bases at J, with 13 bases between the two ends. This CDR3 is CASSLIFFANTIYF. As DNA, the CDR3 is TGTGCCAGCAGCTTGATATTTTTCGCCAACACCATATATTTT.

A remark on this clone: This same CDR3 is encoded by further DNA sequences in the sample. The chain is built from TRBV7-9 and TRBJ2-3; D remains unclear. There are 12 residues in the CDR3. Germline V gene data show CDR1 as SEHNR and CDR2 as FQNEAQ (reference sequence). Deletions cut 7 bases from V and 2 bases from J, with 7 bases between. The CDR3 DNA reads TGTGCCAGCACCCTGGACACAGATACGCAGTATTTT. Its translation is CASTLDTDTQYF.

The chain is built from TRBV5-4 and TRBJ1-2; 7 nucleotides line up with TRBD1. The CDR3 has 14 residues. Per the germline V gene, CDR1 is SGHNT and CDR2 is YYREEE (reference sequence). V shed 3 bases and J 3 bases; nucleotides not matched to a gene: 5. The CDR3 coding sequence is TGTGCCAGCAGCTCGAGGGGGCAAGACTATGGCTACACCTTC. It is translated as CASSSRGQDYGYTF.

The V gene is TRBV7-2, the J gene TRBJ2-6; D might be TRBD1 or TRBD2, each matching 5 bases. Trimming removed 5 bases from V and 2 bases from J, with 13 bases in between. This CDR3 has 16 residues. Germline V gene data show CDR1 as SGHTA and CDR2 as FQGNSA. The CDR3 loop is CASSPGTPAGANVLTF. The CDR3 DNA follows: TGTGCCAGCAGCCCAGGGACGCCGGCTGGGGCCAACGTCCTGACTTTC.

The J gene is TRBJ2-5, the V gene TRBV28; a weak D match, TRBD1 (5 bases). This CDR3 has 17 residues. The V end lost 8 bases, the J end lost 5 bases, and 27 bases lay between the germline ends. From germline, CDR1 is MDHEN and CDR2 SYDVKM. CDR3: CASAWGRLGPFPETQYF. CDR3 in DNA: TGTGCCAGCGCTTGGGGCAGGCTAGGGCCTTTCCCCGAGACCCAGTACTTC.

The gene calls are TRBV7-2 and TRBJ1-5; 7 bases fit TRBD1. Losses at the gene ends were 1 base for V and 4 bases for J; bases not matched to a gene: 7. Germline CDR1 SGHTA, CDR2 FQGNSA. The length of the CDR3 is 16 residues. In nucleotides, the CDR3 is TGTGCCAGCAGCTTAGGCGAGATGACAGGGAATCAGCCCCAGCATTTT. It yields the protein CASSLGEMTGNQPQHF.

The gene calls are TRBV9 and TRBJ2-2, with D tentatively TRBD2 (5 bases). V lost 3 bases and J 6 bases, leaving 12 bases between the germline ends. The CDR3 loop spans 14 amino acids. CDR1 and CDR2 from the germline V gene are SGDLS and YYNGEE. The CDR3 coding sequence is TGTGCCAGCAGCGAGGAGGTGAGGGCCGGGGAGCTGTTTTTT. Its protein product is CASSEEVRAGELFF.

For this clone: The same CDR3 is also encoded by other DNA sequences in this sample. The chain combines TRBV9 with TRBJ2-2; D possibly corresponds to TRBD2 (6 bases). The CDR3 length is 14 residues. V dropped 0 bases and J dropped 6 bases, with 9 bases sitting between them. Per germline, CDR1 SGDLS and CDR2 YYNGEE. The CDR3 nucleotides are TGTGCCAGCAGCGTAGTAGGCGGGGCCGGGGAGCTGTTTTTT. Its protein is CASSVVGGAGELFF. The full variable domain, with the rest looked up from reference TRBV9 and TRBJ2-2, is DSGVTQTPKHLITATGQRVTLRCSPRSGDLSVYWYQQSLDQGLQFLIQYYNGEERAKGNILERFSAQQFPDLHSELNLSSLELGDSALYFCASSVVGGAGELFFGEGSRLTVL.

The V gene is TRBV30, the J gene TRBJ2-5; D is perhaps TRBD2 (5 bases). V lost 2 bases, J lost 2 bases, and 9 bases lay in between. Germline V gene data show CDR1 as GTSNPN and CDR2 as SVGIG (reference sequence). The CDR3 runs to 13 residues. CDR3: CAWSTGIQETQYF. The CDR3 DNA is TGTGCCTGGAGTACGGGGATTCAAGAGACCCAGTACTTC.

This clone has only one observation. The chain uses TRBV7-3 and TRBJ2-4; tentative D call: TRBD1 (5 bases). CDR3 length: 14 amino acids. V dropped 3 bases and J dropped 6 bases, with 12 bases sitting between them. In germline, CDR1 is SGHTA, CDR2 FQGTGA. The DNA of the CDR3 is TGTGCCAGCAGCTTGGAGCAGGGTGGAAACATTCAGTACTTC. Protein product: CASSLEQGGNIQYF.

The chain employs TRBV27 and TRBJ2-7; TRBD2 agrees at 10 bases. V was clipped by 5 bases and J by 1 base; unmatched bases: 17. The CDR3 consists of 19 residues. Germline V lookup: CDR1 MNHEY, CDR2 SMNVEV (reference sequence). CDR3 nucleotide sequence: TGTGCCAGCAGTCTCACCGGGACTAGCGCCACCGGGGGGTCCTACGAGCAGTACTTC. This sequence encodes CASSLTGTSATGGSYEQYF.

The chain combines TRBV11-2 with TRBJ2-7; 7 bases map to TRBD2. CDR3 length equals 17 residues. V trimming: 1 base; J trimming: 3 bases; junction bases outside the gene matches: 12. Germline V lookup: CDR1 SGHAT, CDR2 FQNNGV. CDR3 DNA: TGTGCCAGCAGCTTAGGGTTAGGCGGGAGAGCACTCTACGAGCAGTACTTC. Its translation is CASSLGLGGRALYEQYF.

This clone has a single count. The chain uses TRBV28 and TRBJ1-5; weak D call: TRBD1 (6 bases). Germline CDR1 and CDR2: MDHEN and SYDVKM. The length of the CDR3 is 17 residues. V lost 6 bases and J 0 bases, leaving 18 bases between the germline ends. The CDR3 protein is CASSQGSQPYSNQPQHF. Here the CDR3 DNA reads TGTGCCAGCAGCCAGGGGAGCCAGCCCTATAGCAATCAGCCCCAGCATTTT.

A note on this clone: The same CDR3 is also encoded by other DNA sequences in this sample. The chain recombines TRBV5-1 with TRBJ2-7; 7 nucleotides line up with TRBD1. V lost 4 bases, J lost 3 bases, and 4 bases stayed unmatched. The CDR3 extends over 13 amino acids. Germline-derived CDR1 and CDR2 are SGHRS and YFSETQ. This CDR3 is CASSRDRGYEQYF. The CDR3 DNA reads as TGCGCCAGCAGCCGGGACAGAGGCTACGAGCAGTACTTC. Variable domain in full (rest from reference TRBV5-1 and TRBJ2-7): KAGVTQTPRYLIKTRGQQVTLSCSPISGHRSVSWYQQTPGQGLQFLFEYFSETQRNKGNFPGRFSGRQFSNSRSEMNVSTLELGDSALYLCASSRDRGYEQYFGPGTRLTVT.

The chain is built from TRBV11-2 and TRBJ2-7, with 14 bases fitting TRBD2. Trimming cost V 5 bases and J 4 bases; bases outside gene matches: 10. CDR3 length equals 17 residues. Per germline, CDR1 SGHAT and CDR2 FQNNGV. DNA of the CDR3: TGTGCCAGCAGCATCTCGACCGGGACTAGCGGGAGTTACGAGCAGTACTTC. Amino acid sequence: CASSISTGTSGSYEQYF.